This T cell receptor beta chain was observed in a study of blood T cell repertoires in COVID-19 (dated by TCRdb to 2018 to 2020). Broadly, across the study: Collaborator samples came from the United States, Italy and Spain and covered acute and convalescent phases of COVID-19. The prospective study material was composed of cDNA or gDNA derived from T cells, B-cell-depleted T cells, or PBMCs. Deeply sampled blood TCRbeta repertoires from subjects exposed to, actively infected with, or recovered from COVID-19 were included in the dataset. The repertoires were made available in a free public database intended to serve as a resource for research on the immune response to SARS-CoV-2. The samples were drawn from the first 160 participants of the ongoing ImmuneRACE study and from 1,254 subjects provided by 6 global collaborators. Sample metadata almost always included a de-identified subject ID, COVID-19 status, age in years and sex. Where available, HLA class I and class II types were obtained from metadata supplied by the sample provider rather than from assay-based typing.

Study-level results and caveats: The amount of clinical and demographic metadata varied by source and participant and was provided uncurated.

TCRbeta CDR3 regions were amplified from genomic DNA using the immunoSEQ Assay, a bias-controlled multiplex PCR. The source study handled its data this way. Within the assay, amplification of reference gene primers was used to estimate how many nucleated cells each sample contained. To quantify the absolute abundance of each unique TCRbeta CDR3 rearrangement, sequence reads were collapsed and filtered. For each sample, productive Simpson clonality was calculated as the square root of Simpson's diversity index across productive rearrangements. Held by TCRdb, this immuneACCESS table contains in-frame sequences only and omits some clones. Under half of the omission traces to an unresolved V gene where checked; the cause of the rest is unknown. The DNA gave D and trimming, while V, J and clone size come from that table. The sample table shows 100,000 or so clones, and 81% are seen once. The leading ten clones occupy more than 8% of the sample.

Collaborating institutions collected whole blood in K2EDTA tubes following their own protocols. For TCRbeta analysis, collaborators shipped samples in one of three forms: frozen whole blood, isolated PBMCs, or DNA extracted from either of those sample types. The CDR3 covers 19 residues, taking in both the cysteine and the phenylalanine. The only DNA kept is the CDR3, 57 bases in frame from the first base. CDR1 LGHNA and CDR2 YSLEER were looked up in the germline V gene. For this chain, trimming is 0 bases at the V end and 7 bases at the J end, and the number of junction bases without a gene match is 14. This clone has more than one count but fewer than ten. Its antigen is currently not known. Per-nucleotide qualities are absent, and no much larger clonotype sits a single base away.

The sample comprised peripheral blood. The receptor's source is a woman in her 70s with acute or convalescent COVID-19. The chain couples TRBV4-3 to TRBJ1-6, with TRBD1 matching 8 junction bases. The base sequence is TGCGCCAGCAGCCAAGATCCCTTCCTAGGGGGACAGGTGAATTCACCCCTCCACTTT. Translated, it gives CASSQDPFLGGQVNSPLHF.